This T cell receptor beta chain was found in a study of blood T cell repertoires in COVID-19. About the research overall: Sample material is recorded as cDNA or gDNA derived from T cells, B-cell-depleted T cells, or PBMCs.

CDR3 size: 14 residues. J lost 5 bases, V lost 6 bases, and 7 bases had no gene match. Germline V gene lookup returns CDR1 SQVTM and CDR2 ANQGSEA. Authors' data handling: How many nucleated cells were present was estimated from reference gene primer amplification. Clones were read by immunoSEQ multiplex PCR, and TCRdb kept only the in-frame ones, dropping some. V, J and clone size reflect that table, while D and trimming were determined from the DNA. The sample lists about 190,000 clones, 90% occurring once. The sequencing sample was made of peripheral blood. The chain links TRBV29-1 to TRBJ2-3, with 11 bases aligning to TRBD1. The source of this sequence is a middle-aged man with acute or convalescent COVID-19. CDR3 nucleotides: TGCAGCGTGGGGACAGGGGGAGCGGGAGATACGCAGTATTTT. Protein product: CSVGTGGAGDTQYF.